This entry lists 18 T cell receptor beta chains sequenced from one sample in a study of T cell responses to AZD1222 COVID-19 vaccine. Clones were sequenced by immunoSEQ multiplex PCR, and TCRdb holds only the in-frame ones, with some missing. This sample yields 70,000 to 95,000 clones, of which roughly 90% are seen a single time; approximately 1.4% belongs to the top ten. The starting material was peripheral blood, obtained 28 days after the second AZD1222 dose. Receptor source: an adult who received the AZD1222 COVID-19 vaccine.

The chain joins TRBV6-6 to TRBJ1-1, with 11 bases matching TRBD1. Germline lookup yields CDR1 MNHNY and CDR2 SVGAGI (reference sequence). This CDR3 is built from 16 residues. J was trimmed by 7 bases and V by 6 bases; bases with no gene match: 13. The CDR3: CASSTTGTGGTVEAFF. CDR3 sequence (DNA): TGTGCCAGCAGCACTACTGGGACAGGGGGGACAGTTGAAGCTTTCTTT.

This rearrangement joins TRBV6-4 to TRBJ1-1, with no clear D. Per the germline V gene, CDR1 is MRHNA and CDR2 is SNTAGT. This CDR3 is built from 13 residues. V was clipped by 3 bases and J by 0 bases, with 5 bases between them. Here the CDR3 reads CASSETVNTEAFF. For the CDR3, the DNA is TGTGCCAGCAGTGAAACGGTGAACACTGAAGCTTTCTTT.

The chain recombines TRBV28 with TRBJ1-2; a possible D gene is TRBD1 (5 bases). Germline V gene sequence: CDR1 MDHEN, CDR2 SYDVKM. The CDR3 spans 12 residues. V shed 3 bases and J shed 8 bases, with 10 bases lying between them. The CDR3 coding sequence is TGTGCCAGCAGTTTGGTAGGGGACGGCTACACCTTC. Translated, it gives CASSLVGDGYTF.

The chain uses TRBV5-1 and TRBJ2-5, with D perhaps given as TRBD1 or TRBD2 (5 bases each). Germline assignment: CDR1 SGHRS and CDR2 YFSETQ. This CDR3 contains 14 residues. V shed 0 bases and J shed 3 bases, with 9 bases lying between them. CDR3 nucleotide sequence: TGCGCCAGCAGCTTGGGGGGACCCGAAGAGACCCAGTACTTC. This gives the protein CASSLGGPEETQYF.

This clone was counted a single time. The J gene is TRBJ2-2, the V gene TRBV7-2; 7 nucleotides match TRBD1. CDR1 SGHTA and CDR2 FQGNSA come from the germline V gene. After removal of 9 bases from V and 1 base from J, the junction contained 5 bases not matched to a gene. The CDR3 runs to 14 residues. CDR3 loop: CASWDSLNTGELFF. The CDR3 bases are TGTGCCAGTTGGGACAGTTTGAACACCGGGGAGCTGTTTTTT.

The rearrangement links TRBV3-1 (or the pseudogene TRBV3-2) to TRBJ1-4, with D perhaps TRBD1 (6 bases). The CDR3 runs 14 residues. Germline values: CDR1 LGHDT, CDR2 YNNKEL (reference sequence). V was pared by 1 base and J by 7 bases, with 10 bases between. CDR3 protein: CASSQGGGGEKLFF. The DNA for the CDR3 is TGTGCCAGCAGCCAAGGAGGAGGGGGTGAAAAACTGTTTTTT.

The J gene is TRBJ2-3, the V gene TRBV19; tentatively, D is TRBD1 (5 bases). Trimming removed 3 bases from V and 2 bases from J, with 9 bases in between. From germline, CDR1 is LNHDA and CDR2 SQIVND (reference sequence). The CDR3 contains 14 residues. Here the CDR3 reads CASSMGPNTDTQYF. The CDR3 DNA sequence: TGTGCCAGTAGTATGGGGCCAAACACAGATACGCAGTATTTT.

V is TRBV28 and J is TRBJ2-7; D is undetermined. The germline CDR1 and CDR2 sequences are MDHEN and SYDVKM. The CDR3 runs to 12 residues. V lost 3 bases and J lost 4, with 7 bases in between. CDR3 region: CASSLVRYEQYF. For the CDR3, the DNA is TGTGCCAGCAGTTTGGTCCGATACGAGCAGTACTTC.

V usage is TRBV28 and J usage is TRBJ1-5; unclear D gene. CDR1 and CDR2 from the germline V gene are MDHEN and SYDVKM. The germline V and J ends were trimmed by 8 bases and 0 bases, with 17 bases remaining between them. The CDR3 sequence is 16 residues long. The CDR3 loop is CASGLFPGNSNQPQHF. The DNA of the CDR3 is TGTGCCAGCGGCTTGTTCCCCGGCAATAGCAATCAGCCCCAGCATTTT.

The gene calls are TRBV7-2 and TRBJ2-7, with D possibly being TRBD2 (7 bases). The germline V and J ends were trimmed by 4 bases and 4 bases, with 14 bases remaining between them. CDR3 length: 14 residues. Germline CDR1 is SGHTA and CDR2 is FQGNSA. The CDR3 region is CASSSQGGGYEQYF. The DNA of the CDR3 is TGTGCCAGCAGCTCTCAAGGGGGAGGGTACGAGCAGTACTTC.

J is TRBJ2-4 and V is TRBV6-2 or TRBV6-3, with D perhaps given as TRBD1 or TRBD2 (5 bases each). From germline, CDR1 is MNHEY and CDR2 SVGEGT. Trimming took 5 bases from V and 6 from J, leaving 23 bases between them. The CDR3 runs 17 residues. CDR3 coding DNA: TGTGCCAGCAGTACCAGGCGACACGGGGCCGACTTAAACATTCAGTACTTC. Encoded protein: CASSTRRHGADLNIQYF.

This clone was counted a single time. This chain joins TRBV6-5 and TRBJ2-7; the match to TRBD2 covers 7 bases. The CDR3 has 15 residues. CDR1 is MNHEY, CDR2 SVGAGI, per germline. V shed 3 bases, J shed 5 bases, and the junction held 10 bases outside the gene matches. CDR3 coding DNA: TGTGCCAGCAGTTATGCAGCGGGGTCCACCGACGAGCAGTACTTC. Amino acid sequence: CASSYAAGSTDEQYF.

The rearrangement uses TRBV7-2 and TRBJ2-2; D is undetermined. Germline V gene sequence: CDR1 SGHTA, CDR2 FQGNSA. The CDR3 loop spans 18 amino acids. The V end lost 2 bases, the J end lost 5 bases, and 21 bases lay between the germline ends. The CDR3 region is CASSLLIRRLVRTGELFF. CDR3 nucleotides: TGTGCCAGCAGCTTACTTATTCGGCGCCTGGTACGGACCGGGGAGCTGTTTTTT.

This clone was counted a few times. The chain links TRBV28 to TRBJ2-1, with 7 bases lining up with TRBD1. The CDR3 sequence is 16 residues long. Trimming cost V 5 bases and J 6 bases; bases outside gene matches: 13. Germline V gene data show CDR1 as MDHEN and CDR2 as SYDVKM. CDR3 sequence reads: CASSTSTRGLGNEQFF. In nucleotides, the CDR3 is TGTGCCAGCAGTACATCGACGAGGGGGCTAGGCAATGAGCAGTTCTTC.

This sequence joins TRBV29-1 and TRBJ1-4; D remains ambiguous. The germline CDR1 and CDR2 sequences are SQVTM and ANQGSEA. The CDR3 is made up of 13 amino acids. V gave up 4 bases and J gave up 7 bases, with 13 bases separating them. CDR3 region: CSVVDRNSEKLFF. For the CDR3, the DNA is TGCAGCGTTGTGGATAGGAATAGTGAAAAACTGTTTTTT.

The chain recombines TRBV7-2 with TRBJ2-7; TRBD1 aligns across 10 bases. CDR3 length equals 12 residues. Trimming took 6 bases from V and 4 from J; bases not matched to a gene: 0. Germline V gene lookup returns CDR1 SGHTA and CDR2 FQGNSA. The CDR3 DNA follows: TGTGCCAGCAGGGACAGGGGGTACGAGCAGTACTTC. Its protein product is CASRDRGYEQYF.

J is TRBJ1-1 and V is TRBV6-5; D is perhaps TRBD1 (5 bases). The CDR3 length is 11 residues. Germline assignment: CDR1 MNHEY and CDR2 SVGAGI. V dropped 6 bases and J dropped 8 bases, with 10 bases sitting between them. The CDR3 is CASRTVREAFF. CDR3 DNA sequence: TGTGCCAGCAGGACAGTTCGAGAAGCTTTCTTT.

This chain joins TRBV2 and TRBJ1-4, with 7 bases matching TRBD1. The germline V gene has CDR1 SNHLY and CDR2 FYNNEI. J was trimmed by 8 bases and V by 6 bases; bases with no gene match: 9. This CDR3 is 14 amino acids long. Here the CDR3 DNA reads TGTGCCAGCAGCACGCGACAGGGTGGGGAAAAACTGTTTTTT. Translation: CASSTRQGGEKLFF.